Each of the 2 T cell receptor beta chains below was sequenced from the same sample in a study of Graves' ophthalmopathy and Graves' hyperthyroidism. Using RNA transcripts, the TCR beta CDR3 regions were amplified. An initial RT-PCR round employing HTBI primers preceded a second-round multiplex PCR. TCRdb used MiXCR to reprocess the multiplex PCR reads, holding one entry per CDR3 protein. This sample has about 370,000 distinct CDR3 sequences, with about a sixth found just once. Material for sequencing was peripheral blood. These receptors were collected from an adult woman with stable Graves' hyperthyroidism.

This clonotype has only a few counts. The chain combines TRBV20-1 with TRBJ2-2, with 9 bases identical to TRBD2. Germline V gives CDR1 DFQATT, CDR2 SNEGSKA (reference sequence). The CDR3 runs 18 residues. The V segment lost 3 bases and the J segment 6 bases; nucleotides outside the gene matches: 17. The CDR3: CSASSWAGGPGISGELFF. DNA for the CDR3: TGCAGTGCTAGTTCGTGGGCGGGAGGGCCTGGTATCTCCGGGGAGCTGTTTTTT.

As to this clonotype: This may come from a read error, since a much larger clone is one base off. This chain uses TRBV6-5 with TRBJ1-1; the D is unclear. CDR1 and CDR2 (germline): MNHEY, SVGAGI. The CDR3 has 13 residues. The germline V and J ends were trimmed by 2 bases and 2 bases, with 6 bases remaining between them. The CDR3 coding sequence is TGTGCCAGCAGTTACAGGAAAAACACTGAAGCTTTCTTT. Translating gives CASSYRKNTEAFF.